What follows are 18 T cell receptor beta chains derived from one specimen sequenced in a study of vaccination effects on CD4 cells after COVID-19 (dated by TCRdb to 2021 to 2024). No antigen is known for these receptors. Library preparation was by the immunoSEQ multiplex PCR assay. In TCRdb, the immuneACCESS table is reduced to in-frame sequences with V and J assigned. These tables do not hold every clone; where another copy was compared, an unresolved V gene accounts for under half, and the others remain unexplained. The sample table shows tens of thousands of clones, and roughly four fifths are seen once. The ten largest make up about 1.4% of the sample. In the ViraFEST assay, PBMC were stimulated with viral peptide pools, and TCR sequencing was then used to find antigen-specific CD4+ T cell clonotypes based on their expansion. After 10 to 11 days of culture, CD4+ T cells were isolated with the EasySep CD4+ T cell isolation kit. Each participant received two doses of an mRNA SARS-CoV-2 vaccine, either BNT162b2 or mRNA-1273.

The sample consisted of CD4+ T cells from PBMCs cultured with HCoV-NL63 spike peptides, taken after COVID-19 vaccination. This sample's cell subset or site label indicates: HCoV-NL63 spike overlapping peptide pool stimulation. The receptors shown here come from a human donor who received a COVID-19 vaccine. Some clones in this sample may be carry-over from other donors' samples.

The rearrangement joins TRBV28 to TRBJ2-1, with a possible D match to TRBD1 (5 bases). This CDR3 comprises 16 residues. V lost 5 bases to trimming and J lost 0 bases, with 14 bases between them. The germline CDR1 and CDR2 sequences are MDHEN and SYDVKM. CDR3 coding DNA: TGTGCCAGCAGTCCCCCGCCCGGACACTCCTACAATGAGCAGTTCTTC. Protein product: CASSPPPGHSYNEQFF.

The chain uses TRBV24-1 and TRBJ1-5; D not resolved. Germline V gene sequence: CDR1 KGHDR, CDR2 SFDVKD. V lost 5 bases to trimming and J lost 4 bases, with 5 bases between them. The CDR3 sequence is 12 residues long. CDR3 protein: CATSVENQPQHF. In nucleotides, the CDR3 is TGTGCCACCAGTGTCGAAAATCAGCCCCAGCATTTT.

V is TRBV4-1 and J is TRBJ1-4, with D possibly matching TRBD1 (5 bases). CDR1 MGHRA and CDR2 YSYEKL come from the germline V gene. The CDR3 totals 15 residues. Deletions cut 4 bases from V and 5 bases from J, with 14 bases between. CDR3 nucleotides: TGCGCCAGCAGCCGCCCGGGACCGATGAATGAAAAACTGTTTTTT. As protein: CASSRPGPMNEKLFF.

This clone was detected once. The chain carries TRBV24-1 and TRBJ2-1; tentative D call: TRBD1 (5 bases). Germline V CDR1 and CDR2: KGHDR, SFDVKD. V lost 5 bases and J 6 bases, leaving 13 bases between the germline ends. CDR3 length equals 14 residues. CDR3 in DNA: TGTGCCACCAGTGTCGCAGGGAATGTCAATGAGCAGTTCTTC. As protein: CATSVAGNVNEQFF.

V is TRBV5-1 and J is TRBJ1-6; D gene ambiguous. CDR1 SGHRS and CDR2 YFSETQ come from the germline V gene. The CDR3 loop spans 16 amino acids. V was trimmed by 1 base and J by 9 bases, leaving 17 bases between them. The CDR3 is CASSLLKVAEGSPLHF. Here the CDR3 DNA reads TGCGCCAGCAGCTTGTTGAAAGTGGCGGAGGGTTCACCCCTCCACTTT.

V gene TRBV11-2 combines with J gene TRBJ1-1; no firm D call. The germline CDR1 and CDR2 sequences are SGHAT and FQNNGV. Trimming took 5 bases from V and 4 from J, leaving 14 bases between them. This CDR3 is 14 amino acids long. This CDR3 is CASSPSGVGTEAFF. Here the CDR3 DNA reads TGTGCCAGCAGCCCCAGCGGGGTGGGCACTGAAGCTTTCTTT.

V gene TRBV10-3 combines with J gene TRBJ2-1; 14 nucleotides match TRBD2. The germline V gene encodes CDR1 ENHRY and CDR2 SYGVKD. Trimming took 6 bases from V and 0 from J; bases not matched to a gene: 1. This CDR3 spans 16 amino acids. CDR3 sequence (DNA): TGTGCCATCAGGGGGACTAGCGGGAGCTCCTACAATGAGCAGTTCTTC. The encoded protein is CAIRGTSGSSYNEQFF.

The chain combines TRBV5-4 with TRBJ2-1; D may be TRBD2 (7 bases). Germline V gives CDR1 SGHNT, CDR2 YYREEE (reference sequence). The V end lost 0 bases, the J end lost 2 bases, and 9 bases lay between the germline ends. The CDR3 runs to 15 residues. The CDR3 nucleotides read TGTGCCAGCAGCTTGGGAGGGGGGGCCTACAATGAGCAGTTCTTC. Residues: CASSLGGGAYNEQFF. Combining the CDR3 with reference TRBV5-4 and TRBJ2-1 gives the whole variable domain ETGVTQSPTHLIKTRGQQVTLRCSSQSGHNTVSWYQQALGQGPQFIFQYYREEENGRGNFPPRFSGLQFPNYSSELNVNALELDDSALYLCASSLGGGAYNEQFFGPGTRLTVL.

V usage is TRBV9 and J usage is TRBJ2-1, with D perhaps matching TRBD2 (5 bases). This CDR3 has 13 amino acids. The V and J ends lost 0 bases and 9 bases respectively, with 10 bases between them. The germline CDR1 and CDR2 sequences are SGDLS and YYNGEE. The CDR3: CASSVAREGEQFF. The CDR3 DNA follows: TGTGCCAGCAGCGTAGCGCGAGAGGGTGAGCAGTTCTTC.

V and J are TRBV2 and TRBJ2-2, with no clear D. Germline CDR1 is SNHLY and CDR2 is FYNNEI. This CDR3 is 13 amino acids long. Trimming pared 5 bases from V and 3 bases from J, leaving 7 bases between. The CDR3 region has the DNA TGTGCCAGCAGTCAGACGTACACCGGGGAGCTGTTTTTT. Translation: CASSQTYTGELFF.

The chain combines TRBV2 with TRBJ1-1; the match to TRBD1 covers 9 bases. Germline loops: CDR1 SNHLY, CDR2 FYNNEI. The length of the CDR3 is 14 residues. V lost 8 bases and J lost 0; bases outside the gene matches: 4. The CDR3 loop is CASARTGVNTEAFF. The CDR3 DNA is TGTGCCAGCGCCCGGACAGGGGTGAACACTGAAGCTTTCTTT.

The rearrangement links TRBV28 to TRBJ2-3; TRBD2 agrees at 7 bases. This CDR3 is built from 16 residues. From germline, CDR1 is MDHEN and CDR2 SYDVKM. V lost 0 bases to trimming and J lost 0 bases; unmatched junction nucleotides: 3. CDR3 nucleotides: TGTGCCAGCAGTTTATGGGCTAGCGGTAGCACAGATACGCAGTATTTT. Encoded protein: CASSLWASGSTDTQYF.

The V and J genes are TRBV7-8 and TRBJ2-5; the D gene is possibly TRBD1 (5 bases). Between the trimmed V and J ends, which lost 5 bases and 2 bases, there was a span of 12 bases. Germline CDR1 reads SGHVS; CDR2 reads FQNEAQ. The CDR3 has 14 amino acids. The CDR3 region is CASSGRVEQETQYF. Written as DNA, the CDR3 is TGTGCCAGCAGCGGCAGGGTAGAGCAAGAGACCCAGTACTTC.

The chain recombines TRBV18 with TRBJ2-3; no firm D call. The V gene's germline CDR1 is KGHSH and CDR2 LQKENI. V lost 3 bases, J lost 2 bases, and 6 bases lay in between. The CDR3 is made up of 13 amino acids. CDR3 in DNA: TGTGCCAGCTCACCGGGCAACACAGATACGCAGTATTTT. Translated: CASSPGNTDTQYF.

This chain links TRBV5-8 with TRBJ2-2; TRBD2 might be the D (6 bases). CDR3 length equals 16 residues. Germline values: CDR1 SGHTS, CDR2 YDEGEE. V was shortened by 4 bases and J by 3 bases, with 16 bases between the two germline ends. The chain's CDR3 is CASSKGAGRDTGELFF. The CDR3 DNA is TGTGCCAGCAGCAAAGGGGCGGGGCGAGACACCGGGGAGCTGTTTTTT.

This clone was seen just once. The chain is built from TRBV5-4 and TRBJ2-2, with a possible D match to TRBD2 (5 bases). Germline V CDR1 and CDR2: SGHNT, YYREEE (reference sequence). There are 15 residues in the CDR3. With 4 bases removed from V and 2 bases from J, the gap between germline ends came to 12 bases. This CDR3 reads CASSAGLTNTGELFF. CDR3 nucleotides: TGTGCCAGCAGCGCCGGACTGACAAACACCGGGGAGCTGTTTTTT. The full variable domain, with the rest looked up from reference TRBV5-4 and TRBJ2-2, is ETGVTQSPTHLIKTRGQQVTLRCSSQSGHNTVSWYQQALGQGPQFIFQYYREEENGRGNFPPRFSGLQFPNYSSELNVNALELDDSALYLCASSAGLTNTGELFFGEGSRLTVL.

The V call is TRBV5-1, the J call TRBJ2-6; D gene uncertain. CDR3 length: 14 residues. Trimming left V 4 bases short and J 0 bases short, with 5 bases between. Germline values: CDR1 SGHRS, CDR2 YFSETQ. DNA for the CDR3: TGCGCCAGCAGCATTTACTCTGGGGCCAACGTCCTGACTTTC. It specifies CASSIYSGANVLTF.

The J gene is TRBJ2-2, the V gene TRBV12-5; TRBD1 agrees at 7 bases. CDR3 size: 15 residues. The germline gives CDR1 LGHNT, CDR2 FRNRAP. The trim removed 6 bases at V and 4 bases at J, leaving 8 bases unmatched. For the CDR3, the DNA is TGTGCTAGTGGCGCACAGGGGACGTTCACCGGGGAGCTGTTTTTT. It specifies CASGAQGTFTGELFF.